A selection of T cell receptor beta chains follows, all from one sample in a study of T cell responses to AZD1222 COVID-19 vaccine. This table comes from immunoSEQ multiplex PCR, and its TCRdb copy is limited to in-frame clones, with some not included. Altogether 120,000 or so clones are present, 70% to 90% being singletons, with the ten largest covering more than 9%. Specimen: peripheral blood, collected on day 0 of AZD1222 vaccination. Receptor source: an adult in good health. The CDR3 runs from the conserved cysteine through the conserved F or W. The D gene is left open where the match is weak. A row's size may be missing; if present it is once, few, many or a size class.

>-|TRBV30|-|TRBJ1-2
CAWSLEGNYGYTF
TGTGCCTGGAGTCTCGAGGGGAACTATGGCTACACCTTC
>-|TRBV7-9|-|TRBJ2-5
CASTHGRLKTQYF
TGTGCCAGCACCCACGGTCGGTTAAAGACCCAGTACTTC
>-|TRBV11-3|TRBD1|TRBJ2-7
CASSRRTGAIYEQYF
TGTGCCAGCAGCCGACGGACAGGGGCTATATACGAGCAGTACTTC
>once|TRBV9|TRBD1|TRBJ1-2
CASRPTLLGQGARGGGYTF
TGTGCCAGCAGGCCAACCCTTTTGGGACAGGGGGCTCGGGGTGGTGGCTACACCTTC
>few|TRBV6-2/TRBV6-3|-|TRBJ1-2
CASSRLGDNYGYTF
TGTGCCAGCAGCCGCCTGGGTGATAACTATGGCTACACCTTC
>once|TRBV7-2|-|TRBJ1-3
CASSLQGYSGNTIYF
TGTGCCAGCAGCTTGCAGGGGTACTCTGGAAACACCATATATTTT
>-|TRBV3-1/TRBV3-2|-|TRBJ1-1
CASRVGGLNTEAFF
TGTGCCAGCAGAGTGGGGGGGTTGAACACTGAAGCTTTCTTT
>-|TRBV29-1|-|TRBJ1-2
CSVGRQNYGYTF
TGCAGCGTTGGCCGACAGAACTATGGCTACACCTTC
>-|TRBV7-3|TRBD2|TRBJ2-7
CASSLGGGRASEQYF
TGTGCCAGCAGCTTAGGGGGCGGGAGGGCGAGCGAGCAGTACTTC
>-|TRBV9|-|TRBJ2-2
CASSGRPSSNTGELFF
TGTGCCAGCAGCGGAAGACCCTCATCGAACACCGGGGAGCTGTTTTTT
>-|TRBV15|-|TRBJ1-2
CATSREKENPYTF
TGTGCCACCAGCAGAGAAAAGGAGAATCCGTACACCTTC
>once|TRBV5-1|-|TRBJ2-5
CASSLDGRGEFYF
TGCGCCAGCAGCTTGGACGGAAGGGGGGAGTTTTACTTC
>-|TRBV7-2|-|TRBJ1-1
CASSPVWGTEAFF
TGTGCCAGCAGCCCTGTGTGGGGGACTGAAGCTTTCTTT
>-|TRBV9|-|TRBJ2-1
CASTKGGKRGDEQFF
TGTGCCAGCACCAAAGGGGGAAAAAGGGGAGATGAGCAGTTCTTC
>-|TRBV9|-|TRBJ2-2
CASSKMDTGELFF
TGTGCCAGCAGCAAGATGGACACCGGGGAGCTGTTTTTT
>-|TRBV11-1|TRBD2|TRBJ2-1
CASSSLGLAGKDEQFF
TGTGCCAGCAGCTCCTTGGGACTAGCGGGGAAGGATGAGCAGTTCTTC
>-|TRBV9|TRBD1|TRBJ2-1
CASSAGTGSYNEQFF
TGTGCCAGCAGCGCCGGGACAGGGTCCTACAATGAGCAGTTCTTC